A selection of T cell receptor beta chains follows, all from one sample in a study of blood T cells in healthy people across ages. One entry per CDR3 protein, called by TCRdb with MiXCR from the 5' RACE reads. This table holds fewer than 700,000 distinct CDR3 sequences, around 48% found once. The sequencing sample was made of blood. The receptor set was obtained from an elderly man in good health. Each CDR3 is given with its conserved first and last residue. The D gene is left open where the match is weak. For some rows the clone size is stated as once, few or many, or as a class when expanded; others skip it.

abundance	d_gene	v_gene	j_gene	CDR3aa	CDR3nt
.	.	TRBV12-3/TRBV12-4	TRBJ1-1	CASSLPQGSRAEAFF	TGTGCCAGCAGTTTGCCTCAGGGGTCTAGGGCTGAAGCTTTCTTT
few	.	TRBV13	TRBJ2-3	CASSFPASTDTQYF	TGTGCCAGCAGCTTCCCAGCTAGCACAGATACGCAGTATTTT
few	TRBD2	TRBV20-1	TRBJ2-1	CSARAPAGAHNEQFF	TGCAGTGCTAGAGCCCCGGCGGGAGCCCACAATGAGCAGTTCTTC
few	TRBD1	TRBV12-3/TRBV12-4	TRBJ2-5	CASSGQGVWETQYF	TGTGCCAGCAGTGGACAGGGCGTTTGGGAGACCCAGTACTTC
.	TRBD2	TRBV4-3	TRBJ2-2	CASSQELWTSTGELFF	TGCGCCAGCAGCCAAGAGCTATGGACTAGTACCGGGGAGCTGTTTTTT
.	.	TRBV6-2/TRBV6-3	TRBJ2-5	CASASFEGTLGETQYF	TGTGCCAGCGCCTCGTTCGAAGGCACTTTGGGGGAGACCCAGTACTTC
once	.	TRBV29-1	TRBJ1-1	CSVGAGPAEAFF	TGCAGCGTTGGTGCAGGGCCGGCTGAAGCTTTCTTT
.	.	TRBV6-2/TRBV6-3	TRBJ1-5	CASARVNQPQHF	TGTGCCAGCGCCAGGGTCAATCAGCCCCAGCATTTT
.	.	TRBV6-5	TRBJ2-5	CASSVALSQETQYF	TGTGCCAGCAGTGTCGCTCTATCTCAAGAGACCCAGTACTTC
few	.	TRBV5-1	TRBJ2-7	CASSLGQTVNEQYF	TGCGCCAGCAGCTTGGGACAGACGGTCAACGAGCAGTACTTC
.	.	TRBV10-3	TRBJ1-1	CAITEDGQMTEAFF	TGTGCCATCACCGAGGACGGCCAAATGACTGAAGCTTTCTTT
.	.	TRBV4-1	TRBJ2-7	CASSQDWPLYEQYF	TGCGCCAGCAGCCAAGATTGGCCTCTCTACGAGCAGTACTTC